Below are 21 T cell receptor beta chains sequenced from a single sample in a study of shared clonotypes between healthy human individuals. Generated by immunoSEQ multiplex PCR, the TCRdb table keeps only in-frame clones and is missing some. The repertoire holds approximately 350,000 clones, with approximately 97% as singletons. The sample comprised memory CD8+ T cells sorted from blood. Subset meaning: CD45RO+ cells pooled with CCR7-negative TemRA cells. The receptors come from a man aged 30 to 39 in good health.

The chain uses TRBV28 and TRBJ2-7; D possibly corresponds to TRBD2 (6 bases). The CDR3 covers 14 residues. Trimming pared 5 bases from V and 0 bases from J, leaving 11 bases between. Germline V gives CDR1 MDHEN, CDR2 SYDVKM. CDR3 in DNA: TGTGCCAGCAGTCCGATAGCGGACTCCTACGAGCAGTACTTC. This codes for CASSPIADSYEQYF.

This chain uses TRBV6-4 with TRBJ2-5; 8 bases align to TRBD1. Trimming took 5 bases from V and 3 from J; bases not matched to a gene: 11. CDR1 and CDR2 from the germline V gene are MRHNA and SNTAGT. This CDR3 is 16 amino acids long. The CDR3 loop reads CASSYTGTGGEETQYF. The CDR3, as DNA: TGTGCCAGCAGTTACACCGGGACAGGCGGGGAAGAGACCCAGTACTTC.

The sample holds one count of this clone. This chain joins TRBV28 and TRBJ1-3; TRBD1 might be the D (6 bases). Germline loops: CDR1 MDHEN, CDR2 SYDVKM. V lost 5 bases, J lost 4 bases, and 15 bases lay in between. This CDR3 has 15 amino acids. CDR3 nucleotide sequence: TGTGCCAGCAGTAGAGGACAGTGGATGGGAAACACCATATATTTT. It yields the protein CASSRGQWMGNTIYF.

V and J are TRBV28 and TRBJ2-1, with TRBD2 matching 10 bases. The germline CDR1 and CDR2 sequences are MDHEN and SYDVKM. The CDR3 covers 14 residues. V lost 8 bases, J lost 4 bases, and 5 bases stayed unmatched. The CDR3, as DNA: TGTGCCAGCCTCCTAGCGGGAGATTACAATGAGCAGTTCTTC. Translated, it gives CASLLAGDYNEQFF.

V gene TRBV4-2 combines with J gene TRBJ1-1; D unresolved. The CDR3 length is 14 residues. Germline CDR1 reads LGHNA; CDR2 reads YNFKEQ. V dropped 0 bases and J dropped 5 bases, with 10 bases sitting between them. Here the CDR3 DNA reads TGTGCCAGCAGCCAAGAGACACTGGGTACTGAAGCTTTCTTT. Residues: CASSQETLGTEAFF.

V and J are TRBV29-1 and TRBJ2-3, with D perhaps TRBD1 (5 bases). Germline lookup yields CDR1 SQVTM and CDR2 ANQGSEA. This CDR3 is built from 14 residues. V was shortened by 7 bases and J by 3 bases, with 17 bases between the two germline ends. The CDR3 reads CSATGEHGTDTQYF. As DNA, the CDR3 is TGCAGCGCCACAGGAGAGCACGGGACAGATACGCAGTATTTT.

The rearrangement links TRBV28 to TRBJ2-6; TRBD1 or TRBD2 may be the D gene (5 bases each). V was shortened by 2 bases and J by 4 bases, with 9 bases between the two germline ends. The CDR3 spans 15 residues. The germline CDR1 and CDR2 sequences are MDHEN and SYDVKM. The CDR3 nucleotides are TGTGCCAGCAGTTTACGAGGGGACGGGGCCAACGTCCTGACTTTC. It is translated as CASSLRGDGANVLTF.

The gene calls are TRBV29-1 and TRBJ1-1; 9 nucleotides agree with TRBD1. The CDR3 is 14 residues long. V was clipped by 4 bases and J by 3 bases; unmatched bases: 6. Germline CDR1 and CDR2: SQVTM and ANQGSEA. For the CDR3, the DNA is TGCAGCGTTGCGGTGGGACAGGGATACACTGAAGCTTTCTTT. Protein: CSVAVGQGYTEAFF.

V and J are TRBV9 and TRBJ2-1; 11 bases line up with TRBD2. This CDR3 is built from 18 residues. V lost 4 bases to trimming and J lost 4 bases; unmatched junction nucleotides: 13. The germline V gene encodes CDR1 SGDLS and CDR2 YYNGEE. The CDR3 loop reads CASSPPGAGTSGYNEQFF. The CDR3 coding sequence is TGTGCCAGCAGCCCCCCCGGCGCAGGGACTAGCGGATACAATGAGCAGTTCTTC.

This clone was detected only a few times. The CDR3 nucleotides read TGTGCCAGCATGGACATAAACTACGAGCAGTACTTC. Translated: CASMDINYEQYF. V gene TRBV2 combines with J gene TRBJ2-7; D is perhaps TRBD1 (5 bases). V shed 7 bases and J shed 3 bases, with 10 bases lying between them. There are 12 residues in the CDR3. Germline V gene data show CDR1 as SNHLY and CDR2 as FYNNEI.

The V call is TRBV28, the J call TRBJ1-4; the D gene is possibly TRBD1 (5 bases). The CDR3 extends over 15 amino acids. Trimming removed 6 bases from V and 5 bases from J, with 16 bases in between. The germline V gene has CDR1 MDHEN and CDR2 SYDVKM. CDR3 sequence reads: CASRPGGSGNEKLFF. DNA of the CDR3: TGTGCCAGCAGGCCCGGGGGATCGGGGAATGAAAAACTGTTTTTT.

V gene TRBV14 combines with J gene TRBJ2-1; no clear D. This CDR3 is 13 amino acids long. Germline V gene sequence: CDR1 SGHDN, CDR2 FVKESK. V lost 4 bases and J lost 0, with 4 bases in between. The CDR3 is CASSRDSYNEQFF. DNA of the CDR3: TGTGCCAGCAGCCGAGACTCCTACAATGAGCAGTTCTTC.

Here the CDR3 DNA reads TGTGCCAGCAGTGCGTCCGGGACAGGGCAGTTCTTC. This translates into CASSASGTGQFF. The chain couples TRBV2 to TRBJ2-1; 8 nucleotides match TRBD1. The V gene end was trimmed by 4 bases and the J gene end by 12 bases; junction bases not matched to a gene: 5. The germline CDR1 and CDR2 sequences are SNHLY and FYNNEI. The CDR3 has 12 amino acids. The variable domain in full, completed from reference TRBV2 and TRBJ2-1, reads EPEVTQTPSHQVTQMGQEVILRCVPISNHLYFYWYRQILGQKVEFLVSFYNNEISEKSEIFDDQFSVERPDGSNFTLKIRSTKLEDSAMYFCASSASGTGQFFGPGTRLTVL.

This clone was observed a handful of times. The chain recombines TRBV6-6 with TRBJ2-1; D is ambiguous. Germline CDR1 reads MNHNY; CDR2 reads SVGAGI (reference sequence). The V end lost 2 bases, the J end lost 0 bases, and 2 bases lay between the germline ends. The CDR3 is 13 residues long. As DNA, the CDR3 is TGTGCCAGCAGTTACAGCTCCTACAATGAGCAGTTCTTC. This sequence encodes CASSYSSYNEQFF.

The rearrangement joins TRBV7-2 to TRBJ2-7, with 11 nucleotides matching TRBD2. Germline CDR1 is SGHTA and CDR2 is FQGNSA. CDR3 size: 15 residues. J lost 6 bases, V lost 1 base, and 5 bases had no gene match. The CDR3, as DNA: TGTGCCAGCAGCTTAGTGACTAGCGGGAATCGCGAGCAGTACTTC. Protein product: CASSLVTSGNREQYF.

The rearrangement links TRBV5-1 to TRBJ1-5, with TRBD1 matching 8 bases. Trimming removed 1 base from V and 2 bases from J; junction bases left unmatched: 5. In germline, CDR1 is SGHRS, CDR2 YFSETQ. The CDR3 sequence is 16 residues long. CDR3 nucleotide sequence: TGCGCCAGCAGCTTGCTTCCGGGACAGGGCAATCAGCCCCAGCATTTT. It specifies CASSLLPGQGNQPQHF.

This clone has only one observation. The CDR3: CASSLPESNGEAFF. The CDR3 DNA is TGTGCCAGCAGCCTGCCAGAGAGTAACGGTGAAGCTTTCTTT. The rearrangement joins TRBV28 to TRBJ1-1; no reliable D call. Between the trimmed V and J ends, which lost 6 bases and 7 bases, there was a span of 18 bases. There are 14 residues in the CDR3. Looked up from germline, CDR1 is MDHEN and CDR2 is SYDVKM.

DNA for the CDR3: TGTGCCAGCAGTTGGGGACAAAACTATGGCTACACCTTC. Translated, it gives CASSWGQNYGYTF. V usage is TRBV28 and J usage is TRBJ1-2; TRBD1 might be the D (6 bases). The CDR3 is 13 residues long. V shed 4 bases and J shed 2 bases, with 8 bases lying between them. The germline V gene has CDR1 MDHEN and CDR2 SYDVKM.

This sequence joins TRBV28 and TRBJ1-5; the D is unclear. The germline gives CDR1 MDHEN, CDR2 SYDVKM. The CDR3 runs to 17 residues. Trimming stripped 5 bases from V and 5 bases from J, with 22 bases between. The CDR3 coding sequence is TGTGCCAGCAGTATAACTTCCCTTAAAAGGACCTATCAGCCCCAGCATTTT. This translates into CASSITSLKRTYQPQHF.

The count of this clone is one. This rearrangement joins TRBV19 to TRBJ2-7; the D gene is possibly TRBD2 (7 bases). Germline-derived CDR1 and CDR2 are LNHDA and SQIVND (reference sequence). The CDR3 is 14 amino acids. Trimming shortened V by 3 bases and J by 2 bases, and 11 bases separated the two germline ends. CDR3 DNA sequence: TGTGCCAGTAGTATGGCGGGGGCCGCCTACGAGCAGTACTTC. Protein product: CASSMAGAAYEQYF. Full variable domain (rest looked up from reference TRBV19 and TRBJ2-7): DGGITQSPKYLFRKEGQNVTLSCEQNLNHDAMYWYRQDPGQGLRLIYYSQIVNDFQKGDIAEGYSVSREKKESFPLTVTSAQKNPTAFYLCASSMAGAAYEQYFGPGTRLTVT.

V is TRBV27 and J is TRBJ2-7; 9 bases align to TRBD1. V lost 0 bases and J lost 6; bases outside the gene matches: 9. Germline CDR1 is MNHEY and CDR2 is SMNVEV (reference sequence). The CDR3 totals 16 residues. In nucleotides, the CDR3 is TGTGCCAGCAGTTTATCGAACAGGGGGCGCATGGGCGAGCAGTACTTC. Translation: CASSLSNRGRMGEQYF.